The 14 T cell receptor beta chains below come from one sample, sequenced in a study of T cells after posttransplantation cyclophosphamide. Using immunoSEQ multiplex PCR, the repertoire was profiled, and TCRdb retains in-frame clones only, with some absent. The sample gives about 22,000 clones, roughly two thirds of which show up once; about 0.71% is in the top ten. The sequencing sample was made of memory CD4+ T cells sorted from PBMCs. The receptors here all came from a woman aged 60-70 years in good health, CMV-negative, and a related stem cell transplant donor.

The rearrangement uses TRBV28 and TRBJ2-2, with D possibly being TRBD1 (6 bases). V was cut by 3 bases and J by 0 bases, with 14 bases left in between. The CDR3 has 17 residues. CDR1 MDHEN and CDR2 SYDVKM come from the germline V gene. In nucleotides, the CDR3 is TGTGCCAGCAGTTTTTCTCGATGGGGGCCGAACACCGGGGAGCTGTTTTTT. As protein: CASSFSRWGPNTGELFF.

A note on this clone: At one of its ends the junction is not consistent with the germline gene, which may arise from a read error. The chain has TRBV5-1 and TRBJ1-3; tentatively, D is TRBD1 (6 bases). This CDR3 region has 14 residues. Germline lookup yields CDR1 SGHRS and CDR2 YFSETQ. In DNA, the CDR3 is TGCGCCAGCAGGTTGGACAGAGCTGGAAACACCATATATTTT. It specifies CASRLDRAGNTIYF.

The chain is built from TRBV28 and TRBJ1-5; TRBD1 might be the D (5 bases). The length of the CDR3 is 14 residues. The germline V and J ends were trimmed by 3 bases and 5 bases, with 11 bases remaining between them. Germline V lookup: CDR1 MDHEN, CDR2 SYDVKM. CDR3 nucleotide sequence: TGTGCCAGCAGTTTGGAGGCGGGGGATCAGCCCCAGCATTTT. Protein sequence: CASSLEAGDQPQHF.

This rearrangement joins TRBV2 to TRBJ2-7; D might be TRBD1 (6 bases). The V gene's germline CDR1 is SNHLY and CDR2 FYNNEI. V was trimmed by 6 bases and J by 6 bases, leaving 18 bases between them. The CDR3 is made up of 14 amino acids. The CDR3 is CASRSTTGPAEQYF. CDR3 coding DNA: TGTGCCAGCAGGTCTACGACAGGACCGGCCGAGCAGTACTTC.

CDR3 coding DNA: TGCAGCGGACGGACAGGGTCGGGAAACACCATATATTTT. It is translated as CSGRTGSGNTIYF. The J gene is TRBJ1-3, the V gene TRBV29-1; 8 bases match TRBD1. V shed 7 bases, J shed 4 bases, and the junction held 6 bases outside the gene matches. The CDR3 has 13 amino acids. Germline lookup yields CDR1 SQVTM and CDR2 ANQGSEA.

The V call is TRBV5-1, the J call TRBJ2-3; no definite D call. CDR1 and CDR2 from the germline V gene are SGHRS and YFSETQ. V was clipped by 7 bases and J by 0 bases, with 6 bases between them. This CDR3 spans 12 amino acids. Here the CDR3 DNA reads TGCGCCAGCCACGAGAGCACAGATACGCAGTATTTT. Its translation is CASHESTDTQYF.

The table lists this clone with a count of one. The J gene is TRBJ1-2, the V gene TRBV28; D call uncertain. Germline V gene sequence: CDR1 MDHEN, CDR2 SYDVKM. The CDR3 length is 12 residues. The V gene lost 6 bases and the J gene lost 4 bases, with 9 bases spanning the gap. The CDR3 loop reads CASSRSGYGYTF. The CDR3 DNA reads as TGTGCCAGCAGCAGGTCAGGCTATGGCTACACCTTC.

This chain links TRBV5-1 with TRBJ2-3, with 15 nucleotides matching TRBD2. V was pared by 3 bases and J by 4 bases, with 12 bases of the junction left unmatched. Germline assignment: CDR1 SGHRS and CDR2 YFSETQ. CDR3 length equals 19 residues. CDR3 residues: CASSSPRTSGGGPADTQYF. In nucleotides, the CDR3 is TGCGCCAGCAGCTCCCCTAGGACTAGCGGGGGGGGGCCCGCAGATACGCAGTATTTT.

This chain uses TRBV19 with TRBJ2-1; 9 nucleotides line up with TRBD2. The germline V gene has CDR1 LNHDA and CDR2 SQIVND (reference sequence). V shed 4 bases and J 5 bases; nucleotides not matched to a gene: 3. This CDR3 region has 14 residues. CDR3 bases: TGTGCCAGTAGTACTAGCGGGAAAGACAATGAGCAGTTCTTC. It is translated as CASSTSGKDNEQFF.

V and J are TRBV7-3 and TRBJ2-6; D may be TRBD2 (5 bases). CDR3 length: 13 residues. Trimming cost V 4 bases and J 4 bases, with 5 bases left between them. CDR1 is SGHTA, CDR2 FQGTGA, per germline. DNA of the CDR3: TGTGCCAGCAGCTCGGGAGGGGCCAACGTCCTGACTTTC. This sequence encodes CASSSGGANVLTF.

V usage is TRBV5-1 and J usage is TRBJ1-1, with D tentatively TRBD1 (5 bases). V lost 3 bases and J lost 1, with 16 bases in between. The CDR3 runs to 16 residues. Germline loops: CDR1 SGHRS, CDR2 YFSETQ. CDR3 nucleotides: TGCGCCAGCAGCTCGGGCCCGGGACTCTGGAACACTGAAGCTTTCTTT. This encodes CASSSGPGLWNTEAFF. Filled out from reference TRBV5-1 and TRBJ1-1, the complete variable domain reads KAGVTQTPRYLIKTRGQQVTLSCSPISGHRSVSWYQQTPGQGLQFLFEYFSETQRNKGNFPGRFSGRQFSNSRSEMNVSTLELGDSALYLCASSSGPGLWNTEAFFGQGTRLTVV.

The chain is built from TRBV7-2 and TRBJ2-5, with a possible D match to TRBD2 (5 bases). The CDR3 length is 13 residues. Germline CDR1 reads SGHTA; CDR2 reads FQGNSA. Trimming stripped 5 bases from V and 5 bases from J, with 12 bases between. CDR3: CASSRRNGETQYF. CDR3 nucleotides: TGTGCCAGCAGCCGGAGGAACGGTGAGACCCAGTACTTC.

The rearrangement links TRBV27 to TRBJ2-7, with 12 positions matching TRBD2. CDR3 length: 15 residues. V trimming: 5 bases; J trimming: 4 bases; junction bases outside the gene matches: 6. Germline CDR1 reads MNHEY; CDR2 reads SMNVEV (reference sequence). CDR3 coding DNA: TGTGCCAGCAGTCCTAGCGGGAGGGGCGTTTACGAGCAGTACTTC. Protein product: CASSPSGRGVYEQYF.

The rearrangement uses TRBV7-2 and TRBJ1-3, with TRBD1 identical over 8 bases. V lost 4 bases, J lost 4 bases, and 12 bases stayed unmatched. Germline CDR1 and CDR2: SGHTA and FQGNSA. This CDR3 region has 17 residues. The CDR3 here is CASSSPGQGSHGNTIYF. Written as DNA, the CDR3 is TGTGCCAGCAGCTCACCTGGACAGGGCTCACACGGAAACACCATATATTTT.